This T cell receptor beta chain appears in the sequencing data of a study of shared clonotypes between healthy human individuals. Naive CD8 isolation took CD45RO-negative cells positively selected for CCR7 and excluded terminally differentiated effector memory CD45RA+ cells. Donors, healthy HIV-negative adults, lacked recent acute infections or vaccinations. Each donor was a Caucasian adult residing in Nashville, Tennessee. As to this clone: The antigen remains unidentified.

General observations from the study: Sequencing depth was predicted to influence how clonotypes are shared among donors.

The CDR3 loop spans 18 amino acids. Germline V gene lookup returns CDR1 MGHRA and CDR2 YSYEKL. V dropped 3 bases and J dropped 6 bases, with 26 bases sitting between them. Generated by immunoSEQ multiplex PCR, the TCRdb table keeps only in-frame clones and is missing some. Among millions of clones listed, roughly 91% were seen once. Sequenced: naive CD8+ T cells from PBMCs. The chain joins TRBV4-1 to TRBJ1-2; D perhaps matches TRBD1 (6 bases). The clonotype was recovered from a man younger than 30 in good health. Some clones in this sample may be carry-over from other donors' samples. CDR3 sequence: CASSQGRGGGHTRDGYTF. CDR3 DNA: TGCGCCAGCAGCCAGGGTCGAGGAGGGGGACACACAAGAGATGGCTACACCTTC.